The 13 T cell receptor beta chains listed next were all sequenced from one sample in a study of blood T cells in healthy people across ages. It was with a sample-barcoded 5' primer and a J-beta primer mix that a second PCR of roughly 7 to 12 cycles was run. One entry per CDR3 protein, called by TCRdb with MiXCR from the 5' RACE reads. The sample shows about 1.4 million distinct CDR3 sequences, roughly 60% of them seen only once. The specimen sequenced was blood. The receptors come from a young man in good health.

V is TRBV29-1 and J is TRBJ2-1; D remains unclear. This CDR3 spans 16 amino acids. Germline assignment: CDR1 SQVTM and CDR2 ANQGSEA. V gave up 0 bases and J gave up 0 bases, with 12 bases separating them. CDR3 residues: CSVEDTRTRSYNEQFF. The CDR3 region has the DNA TGCAGCGTTGAAGATACTCGGACCCGCTCCTACAATGAGCAGTTCTTC.

This sequence joins TRBV6-4 and TRBJ2-1; 12 bases line up with TRBD2. The DNA end favors TRBJ2-7, so the J call may be wrong. The CDR3 is 15 residues long. CDR1 and CDR2 (germline): MRHNA, SNTAGT. The CDR3 here is CASSDRTSGNNEQYF. Written as DNA, the CDR3 is TGTGCCAGCAGTGACCGGACTAGCGGGAACAATGAGCAGTACTTC.

Only a few counts were recorded for this clonotype. This chain joins TRBV10-3 and TRBJ1-2, with 7 bases fitting TRBD1. This CDR3 spans 15 amino acids. In germline, CDR1 is ENHRY, CDR2 SYGVKD. After removal of 4 bases from V and 3 bases from J, the junction contained 8 bases not matched to a gene. CDR3 residues: CAISVPTGVDYGYTF. In nucleotides, the CDR3 is TGTGCCATCAGTGTACCAACAGGGGTAGACTATGGCTACACCTTC.

V usage is TRBV7-8 and J usage is TRBJ2-1; 12 nucleotides agree with TRBD2. The J segment lost 6 bases and the V segment lost 8 bases, leaving 17 bases of the junction unmatched. CDR3 size: 18 residues. Germline V gene sequence: CDR1 SGHVS, CDR2 FQNEAQ. The DNA for the CDR3 is TGTGCCAGCGATACCCTAGCGGGAGGGCCTCTGGGAGCCAATGAGCAGTTCTTC. Amino acids: CASDTLAGGPLGANEQFF.

The rearrangement links TRBV7-9 to TRBJ1-2; TRBD1 aligns across 7 bases. Germline V lookup: CDR1 SEHNR, CDR2 FQNEAQ (reference sequence). The CDR3 runs to 16 residues. V gave up 6 bases and J gave up 7 bases; unmatched junction bases: 17. The CDR3 DNA is TGTGCCAGCAGTCCGACCCAGGACAGGATCTTGGGTGGCTACACCTTC. This gives the protein CASSPTQDRILGGYTF.

The rearrangement uses TRBV13 and TRBJ2-7; D may be TRBD1 or TRBD2 (7 bases each). The V gene's germline CDR1 is PRHDT and CDR2 FYEKMQ (reference sequence). CDR3 length: 16 amino acids. Trimming took off 2 bases at V and 3 bases at J, with 17 bases between the two ends. CDR3 sequence: CASSLLWGGQLYEQYF. CDR3 sequence (DNA): TGTGCCAGCAGCTTATTATGGGGGGGACAGCTCTACGAGCAGTACTTC.

In this sample, this clonotype turned up a few times. The V call is TRBV6-2 or TRBV6-3, the J call TRBJ2-1; 9 nucleotides line up with TRBD1. The CDR3 spans 19 residues. The germline CDR1 and CDR2 sequences are MNHEY and SVGEGT. Trimming removed 3 bases from V and 4 bases from J; junction bases left unmatched: 16. The CDR3 reads CASSYIFSNRDRDYNEQFF. The CDR3 coding sequence is TGTGCCAGCAGTTATATATTTTCCAACCGGGACAGGGATTACAATGAGCAGTTCTTC.

The chain recombines TRBV4-1 with TRBJ1-2, with a possible D match to TRBD1 (5 bases). The germline V and J ends were trimmed by 0 bases and 4 bases, with 9 bases remaining between them. Germline assignment: CDR1 MGHRA and CDR2 YSYEKL. CDR3 size: 14 residues. The CDR3 here is CASSQDPDTYGYTF. CDR3 nucleotide sequence: TGCGCCAGCAGCCAAGACCCGGACACCTATGGCTACACCTTC.

The chain recombines TRBV4-1 with TRBJ2-1; 10 bases agree with TRBD1. CDR1 is MGHRA and CDR2 is YSYEKL in the germline V gene. CDR3 length: 14 amino acids. After removal of 3 bases from V and 9 bases from J, the junction contained 5 bases not matched to a gene. The CDR3 DNA reads TGCGCCAGCAGCCATTGGACAGGGGGTGGTGAGCAGTTCTTC. It translates to CASSHWTGGGEQFF.

This chain connects TRBV20-1 to TRBJ1-1; D might be TRBD1 (5 bases). The germline CDR1 and CDR2 sequences are DFQATT and SNEGSKA (reference sequence). The CDR3 consists of 11 residues. V lost 2 bases, J lost 6 bases, and 7 bases lay in between. The CDR3 DNA reads as TGCAGTGCTAGACTGGGGGCTGAAGCTTTCTTT. Translated, it gives CSARLGAEAFF.

CDR3 nucleotides: TGTGCCAGCAGTCTGGGACCGGAAGGGCAATACAATGAGCAGTTCTTC. This encodes CASSLGPEGQYNEQFF. The chain combines TRBV6-6 with TRBJ2-1; either TRBD1 or TRBD2 may fit D (5 bases each). Trimming removed 5 bases at V and 4 bases at J, with 18 bases between. There are 16 residues in the CDR3. In germline, CDR1 is MNHNY, CDR2 SVGAGI (reference sequence).

The CDR3 DNA is TGTGCCAGCAGCTTAGCGCTCGCGGGAGAGAACACCGGGGAGCTGTTTTTT. It translates to CASSLALAGENTGELFF. V usage is TRBV11-2 and J usage is TRBJ2-2, with 7 bases that match TRBD2. Trimming cost V 1 base and J 1 base; bases outside gene matches: 6. Per germline, CDR1 SGHAT and CDR2 FQNNGV. The CDR3 is 17 residues long.

This chain's CDR3 is CASSQFAGVDNQPQHF. As DNA, the CDR3 is TGTGCCAGCAGCCAGTTTGCAGGGGTAGACAATCAGCCCCAGCATTTT. This chain uses TRBV14 with TRBJ1-5, with a possible D match to TRBD1 (6 bases). The CDR3 has 16 amino acids. CDR1 and CDR2 from the germline V gene are SGHDN and FVKESK. V dropped 3 bases and J dropped 3 bases, with 15 bases sitting between them.